The rows below give T cell receptor beta chains drawn from one sample of a study of response to subunit inactivated influenza vaccine. Using its own MiXCR run on the RT-PCR reads, TCRdb lists one record per CDR3 protein. Counted here are around 570,000 distinct CDR3 sequences, roughly 12% occurring once; the ten biggest clones make up around 10%. These records were also assigned to another study, of T cells expressing NK-cell markers.

The input for sequencing was PBMCs from blood, taken on the day of vaccination. These receptors originate from a man in his forties or fifties who received an inactivated influenza vaccine. Each CDR3 is given with its conserved first and last residue. Each record gives: clone size, J gene, D gene, V gene, CDR3 protein, CDR3 DNA. A D gene is named only where the DNA matches it firmly. Part of the rows lack a size; the others show once, few, many or a class for expanded clones.

few,TRBJ2-7,TRBD2,TRBV18,CASSPPGGDEQYF,TGTGCCAGCTCCCCGCCGGGAGGCGACGAGCAGTACTTC
few,TRBJ2-3,NA,TRBV7-9,CASNNQGFGDTQYF,TGTGCCAGCAACAACCAGGGGTTCGGAGATACGCAGTATTTT
few,TRBJ2-7,TRBD1,TRBV29-1,CSVNQGVHEQYF,TGCAGCGTCAACCAGGGGGTACACGAGCAGTACTTC
NA,TRBJ2-7,NA,TRBV7-9,CASSLGATRTEQYF,TGTGCCAGCAGCTTGGGAGCCACGAGAACCGAGCAGTACTTC
NA,TRBJ2-5,NA,TRBV5-1,CASSQMTGGETQYF,TGCGCCAGCAGCCAGATGACAGGAGGAGAGACCCAGTACTTC
many,TRBJ2-3,TRBD2,TRBV27,CASSPRLALGRGTDTQYF,TGTGCCAGCAGTCCTCGGTTAGCCCTCGGGAGGGGCACAGATACGCAGTATTTT
few,TRBJ2-2,TRBD2,TRBV6-2/TRBV6-3,CASSRTSGRPTGELFF,TGTGCCAGCAGTCGGACTAGCGGGAGGCCTACCGGGGAGCTGTTTTTT
NA,TRBJ2-3,NA,TRBV7-9,CASSFSVGTDTQYF,TGTGCCAGCAGCTTCTCGGTGGGAACAGATACGCAGTATTTT
NA,TRBJ2-7,NA,TRBV6-2/TRBV6-3,CASSYVVPSYEQYF,TGTGCCAGCAGTTACGTTGTGCCCTCCTACGAGCAGTACTTC
NA,TRBJ2-1,TRBD2,TRBV29-1,CSAGTSESYWQFF,TGCAGCGCCGGGACTAGCGAGAGTTACTGGCAGTTCTTC
many,TRBJ2-2,NA,TRBV12-3/TRBV12-4,CASGGGGLTGELFF,TGTGCCAGCGGTGGAGGAGGGCTCACCGGGGAGCTGTTTTTT
NA,TRBJ2-2,TRBD1,TRBV29-1,CSVDSTGYTGELFF,TGCAGCGTTGACTCGACAGGGTACACCGGGGAGCTGTTTTTT
NA,TRBJ2-3,NA,TRBV12-3/TRBV12-4,CASSLYWDSQYF,TGTGCCAGCAGCCTTTACTGGGATTCGCAGTATTTT
NA,TRBJ2-2,NA,TRBV20-1,CSASWNDPYTGELFF,TGCAGTGCTTCCTGGAATGACCCGTACACCGGGGAGCTGTTTTTT
NA,TRBJ2-7,NA,TRBV29-1,CSVAFTGSGEQYF,TGCAGCGTTGCTTTTACAGGGTCCGGCGAGCAGTACTTC
NA,TRBJ2-7,NA,TRBV18,CASSQTDEQYF,TGTGCCAGCTCACAGACAGACGAGCAGTACTTC
NA,TRBJ2-2,TRBD1,TRBV28,CASSSGTGGIGELFF,TGTGCCAGCAGCTCCGGGACAGGGGGCATCGGGGAGCTGTTTTTT
few,TRBJ2-5,NA,TRBV3-1,CASSQESRARETQYF,TGTGCCAGCAGCCAAGAATCAAGGGCCAGAGAGACCCAGTACTTC
NA,TRBJ1-2,NA,TRBV3-1,CASSEAWGHGYTF,TGTGCCAGCAGCGAAGCCTGGGGCCATGGCTACACCTTC
many,TRBJ1-5,NA,TRBV10-2,CASSSGTLSNQPQHF,TGCGCCAGCAGCTCCGGGACCCTTAGCAATCAGCCCCAGCATTTT
NA,TRBJ2-6,TRBD1,TRBV7-2,CASNGRGSGANVLTF,TGTGCCAGCAACGGCAGGGGGTCTGGGGCCAACGTCCTGACTTTC
few,TRBJ1-2,NA,TRBV20-1,CSAGPSGTNGYTF,TGCAGTGCCGGTCCGTCAGGGACGAATGGCTACACCTTC
NA,TRBJ2-1,TRBD1,TRBV5-1,CASSAEQGRQFF,TGCGCCAGCAGCGCCGAACAGGGGAGGCAGTTCTTC
NA,TRBJ1-2,NA,TRBV12-3/TRBV12-4,CASNQGHGYTF,TGTGCCAGCAATCAGGGGCATGGCTACACCTTC
many,TRBJ2-1,TRBD2,TRBV5-1,CASSLVAGVVNEQFF,TGCGCCAGCAGCTTGGTAGCGGGAGTGGTCAATGAGCAGTTCTTC
NA,TRBJ2-1,NA,TRBV5-1,CASSLGGGSGDNEQFF,TGCGCCAGCAGCTTGGGAGGTGGTAGCGGAGACAATGAGCAGTTCTTC
NA,TRBJ1-1,NA,TRBV7-2,CASSLQIMNTEAFF,TGTGCCAGCAGCTTACAGATCATGAACACTGAAGCTTTCTTT
NA,TRBJ1-4,NA,TRBV5-1,CASSLDRDWKKLFF,TGCGCCAGCAGCTTGGACAGGGATTGGAAAAAACTGTTTTTT
few,TRBJ2-3,TRBD2,TRBV5-1,CASGTSGAIDTQYF,TGCGCCAGCGGGACTAGCGGAGCGATAGATACGCAGTATTTT
few,TRBJ1-2,TRBD1,TRBV3-1,CASSPRTGRTTNYGYTF,TGTGCCAGCAGCCCCCGGACAGGGAGGACTACTAACTATGGCTACACCTTC
few,TRBJ2-1,TRBD2,TRBV7-3,CASSLMTSPNEQFF,TGTGCCAGCAGCTTAATGACTAGCCCCAATGAGCAGTTCTTC
NA,TRBJ2-5,NA,TRBV4-1,CASSLVGTQGETQYF,TGCGCCAGCAGCCTCGTCGGGACGCAGGGAGAGACCCAGTACTTC
many,TRBJ2-1,NA,TRBV15,CATSRDLGAQFF,TGTGCCACCAGCAGAGATTTAGGGGCGCAGTTCTTC
NA,TRBJ2-6,NA,TRBV5-1,CASSPRTAASGANVLTF,TGCGCCAGCAGCCCTAGGACAGCTGCATCTGGGGCCAACGTCCTGACTTTC
NA,TRBJ2-3,TRBD2,TRBV29-1,CSVELGLAGGDGTDTQYF,TGCAGCGTTGAGCTCGGACTAGCGGGGGGGGATGGCACAGATACGCAGTATTTT
few,TRBJ1-2,NA,TRBV5-1,CASSLEDSLYGYTF,TGCGCCAGCAGCTTGGAGGACAGCCTCTATGGCTACACCTTC
few,TRBJ2-1,TRBD1,TRBV11-2,CASSLVRTGQEQFF,TGTGCCAGCAGCTTAGTCCGGACAGGTCAGGAGCAGTTCTTC
NA,TRBJ1-2,NA,TRBV29-1,CSVERANYGYTF,TGCAGCGTTGAGAGAGCTAACTATGGCTACACCTTC
NA,TRBJ2-7,NA,TRBV6-5,CASSYSDPGGGISYEQYF,TGTGCCAGCAGTTACTCCGACCCCGGTGGCGGAATCTCCTACGAGCAGTACTTC
few,TRBJ2-5,NA,TRBV7-6,CASSLVPSSQETQYF,TGTGCCAGCAGCTTAGTTCCTAGCAGTCAAGAGACCCAGTACTTC
NA,TRBJ2-5,TRBD1,TRBV28,CASSPIPGGEWGVQETQYF,TGTGCCAGCAGTCCCATCCCAGGGGGCGAGTGGGGGGTCCAAGAGACCCAGTACTTC